The 7 T cell receptor beta chains below all came from one sample that was sequenced in a study of cytomegalovirus exposure and HLA in healthy donors. The PCR had 60 Vbeta and 13 Jbeta primers. Measured with immunoSEQ multiplex PCR; TCRdb has only the in-frame clones, and not every one. This sample's table reports over 75,000 clones. The sample consisted of PBMCs. All receptors derive from a girl aged 5-17 years in good health and CMV-seropositive.

The V and J genes are TRBV4-3 and TRBJ2-7, with TRBD1 matching over 7 bases. This CDR3 is built from 14 residues. The trim removed 2 bases at V and 6 bases at J, leaving 7 bases unmatched. CDR1 is LGHNA and CDR2 is YSLEER in the germline V gene. CDR3 in amino acids: CASSQFRGSSEQYF. CDR3 DNA: TGCGCCAGCAGCCAATTCAGGGGGTCTAGCGAGCAGTACTTC.

The chain has TRBV7-2 and TRBJ2-5, with TRBD2 matching over 7 bases. The CDR3 totals 14 residues. With V trimmed by 5 bases and J by 1 base, 4 bases remained unmatched. Germline V lookup: CDR1 SGHTA, CDR2 FQGNSA. Here the CDR3 reads CASSASGTQETQYF. The CDR3 DNA follows: TGTGCCAGCAGCGCAAGCGGGACCCAAGAGACCCAGTACTTC.

The CDR3 nucleotides read TGCGCCAGCAGCCCTCACACAGGGGTGAACACTGAAGCTTTCTTT. Translated, it gives CASSPHTGVNTEAFF. V gene TRBV5-1 combines with J gene TRBJ1-1, with 7 nucleotides matching TRBD1. CDR1 and CDR2 (germline): SGHRS, YFSETQ. J was trimmed by 0 bases and V by 4 bases; bases with no gene match: 6. The CDR3 consists of 15 residues.

The genes are TRBV4-1 and TRBJ1-2, with D uncertain. Trimming left V 0 bases short and J 5 bases short, with 10 bases between. The CDR3 spans 14 residues. CDR1 is MGHRA, CDR2 YSYEKL, per germline. This CDR3 is CASSQDRQTYGYTF. The CDR3 DNA is TGCGCCAGCAGCCAAGACAGGCAGACATATGGCTACACCTTC.

V is TRBV18 and J is TRBJ2-5, with a possible D match to TRBD1 (6 bases). In germline, CDR1 is KGHSH, CDR2 LQKENI. V dropped 1 base and J dropped 1 base, with 10 bases sitting between them. The CDR3 runs to 15 residues. The CDR3 spells CASSPRGTFQETQYF. In DNA form, the CDR3 reads TGTGCCAGCTCACCACGAGGGACATTCCAAGAGACCCAGTACTTC.

The chain joins TRBV7-8 to TRBJ2-5; TRBD2 is a possible D gene (5 bases). The V end was cut by 2 bases, the J end by 5 bases, with 18 bases between. Germline V gives CDR1 SGHVS, CDR2 FQNEAQ. The CDR3 loop spans 16 amino acids. The CDR3 coding sequence is TGTGCCAGCAGCTTAACGTCCAGGCTAGCCGGTGAGACCCAGTACTTC. Translating gives CASSLTSRLAGETQYF. Combining the CDR3 with reference TRBV7-8 and TRBJ2-5 gives the whole variable domain GAGVSQSPRYKVAKRGQDVALRCDPISGHVSLFWYQQALGQGPEFLTYFQNEAQLDKSGLPSDRFFAERPEGSVSTLKIQRTQQEDSAVYLCASSLTSRLAGETQYFGPGTRLLVL.

V is TRBV18 and J is TRBJ1-1; 8 bases match TRBD1. Germline assignment: CDR1 KGHSH and CDR2 LQKENI. J gave up 3 bases and V 1 base, and 4 bases lay outside the gene matches. CDR3 length: 15 amino acids. CDR3 DNA: TGTGCCAGCTCACCACGAGCGGACAGGGACACTGAAGCTTTCTTT. Encoded protein: CASSPRADRDTEAFF.